This T cell receptor (beta chain) was identified during a study of cytomegalovirus exposure and HLA in healthy donors. The study's findings and limits: HLA alleles were associated with fewer than 20,000 TCR beta sequences in a later analysis at 0.05 false discovery rate.

A note on this clone: Its antigen is not identified.

Donors consisted of healthy bone marrow donors. V lost 7 bases and J lost 4; bases outside the gene matches: 10. Looked up from germline, CDR1 is MNHEY and CDR2 is SVGAGI. This CDR3 region has 15 residues. In the PCR, 60 Vbeta and 13 Jbeta primers were used. Profiled with immunoSEQ multiplex PCR; TCRdb holds only in-frame clones, not every one. The sample shows about 160,000 clones, around 80% of them seen only once. The sequenced sample consisted of PBMCs. This sequence joins TRBV6-5 and TRBJ2-3; 8 positions agree with TRBD2. The sequence was collected from a woman in her 50s in good health and CMV-seropositive. CDR3 protein: CASIRSRGGSDTQYF. The CDR3 DNA is TGTGCCAGCATAAGGTCCCGCGGGGGGTCAGATACGCAGTATTTT.